Presented here are 25 T cell receptor beta chains from one specimen sequenced in a study of blood T cell repertoires in COVID-19. The assay was immunoSEQ multiplex PCR, and TCRdb's table has in-frame clones only and misses some. The table lists 360,000 or so clones, roughly 87% of them singletons. Sequencing was carried out using PBMCs or T cells enriched from blood (not recorded which). The receptors were gathered from a woman in her twenties or thirties who had recovered from COVID-19.

This chain uses TRBV4-1 with TRBJ1-1, with 7 bases matching TRBD1. The V segment lost 2 bases and the J segment 4 bases; nucleotides outside the gene matches: 1. There are 13 residues in the CDR3. Germline V gene lookup returns CDR1 MGHRA and CDR2 YSYEKL. The CDR3 nucleotides read TGCGCCAGCAGCCAACGGACAGGCACTGAAGCTTTCTTT. This codes for CASSQRTGTEAFF.

The count of this clone is one. This chain uses TRBV27 with TRBJ2-7; the D gene is possibly TRBD1 (5 bases). This CDR3 is built from 13 residues. V lost 6 bases and J lost 6, with 15 bases in between. From germline, CDR1 is MNHEY and CDR2 SMNVEV (reference sequence). In DNA, the CDR3 is TGTGCCAGCAGCTTTCTCAGGGATCCCGAGCAGTACTTC. Translation: CASSFLRDPEQYF.

The chain is built from TRBV11-2 and TRBJ1-4, with 9 bases that match TRBD1. CDR1 is SGHAT, CDR2 FQNNGV, per germline. CDR3 length equals 15 residues. The ends lost 2 bases at V and 5 bases at J; junction bases unmatched: 3. CDR3 residues: CASSLLGTGNEKLFF. The CDR3 DNA sequence: TGTGCCAGCAGCTTATTGGGGACAGGGAATGAAAAACTGTTTTTT.

This clone was seen once. This sequence joins TRBV7-9 and TRBJ1-6; TRBD1 might be the D (6 bases). V was pared by 6 bases and J by 9 bases, with 15 bases between. The CDR3 has 14 amino acids. Germline V gene sequence: CDR1 SEHNR, CDR2 FQNEAQ (reference sequence). The CDR3 reads CASSLQGDVSPLHF. CDR3 DNA sequence: TGTGCCAGCAGTCTACAGGGTGATGTTTCACCCCTCCACTTT.

The V call is TRBV9, the J call TRBJ1-4, with 10 positions matching TRBD1. The CDR3 spans 15 residues. The germline V gene has CDR1 SGDLS and CDR2 YYNGEE. V gave up 3 bases and J gave up 14 bases; unmatched junction bases: 13. The CDR3 sequence is CASSGSSGTGVDLFF. DNA of the CDR3: TGTGCCAGCAGCGGTTCTTCCGGGACAGGGGTAGATCTGTTTTTT.

V is TRBV5-6 and J is TRBJ2-3, with D tentatively TRBD2 (5 bases). From germline, CDR1 is SGHDT and CDR2 YYEEEE. This CDR3 spans 18 amino acids. V was shortened by 2 bases and J by 6 bases, with 25 bases between the two germline ends. The CDR3 spells CASSFGFEGRSPQDTQYF. DNA of the CDR3: TGTGCCAGCAGCTTCGGTTTCGAGGGCAGATCCCCCCAGGATACGCAGTATTTT.

V and J are TRBV6-5 and TRBJ1-2; no clear D. The CDR3 spans 15 residues. Looked up from germline, CDR1 is MNHEY and CDR2 is SVGAGI. V gave up 0 bases and J gave up 4 bases, with 12 bases separating them. Here the CDR3 reads CASSYSRAGGYGYTF. The CDR3 coding sequence is TGTGCCAGCAGTTACTCGCGAGCGGGCGGCTATGGCTACACCTTC.

CDR3 nucleotides: TGTGCCAGCAGTTACTCGACAGGGGCGGGGGAAAAACTGTTTTTT. Translated: CASSYSTGAGEKLFF. V gene TRBV6-5 combines with J gene TRBJ1-4; 8 bases fit TRBD1. Germline CDR1 and CDR2: MNHEY and SVGAGI. The CDR3 is 15 amino acids. The trim removed 0 bases at V and 8 bases at J, leaving 5 bases unmatched.

This chain connects TRBV14 to TRBJ2-7, with 7 bases aligning to TRBD2. V dropped 6 bases and J dropped 0; count of bases not matched to a gene: 8. CDR1 and CDR2 (germline): SGHDN, FVKESK. CDR3 length equals 15 residues. The CDR3 DNA reads as TGTGCCAGCAGTTCCAGCGGGGCCCTCTCCTACGAGCAGTACTTC. Protein: CASSSSGALSYEQYF.

The chain uses TRBV10-3 and TRBJ1-6; 9 nucleotides align to TRBD1. CDR1 is ENHRY and CDR2 is SYGVKD in the germline V gene. This CDR3 is built from 19 residues. V dropped 4 bases and J dropped 4; count of bases not matched to a gene: 14. The CDR3 DNA reads TGTGCCATCAGTGTCCGAGAACAAACAGGGGGCACATATAATTCACCCCTCCACTTT. Translation: CAISVREQTGGTYNSPLHF.

Details on this clone: Different DNA sequences within this sample yield the same CDR3. This chain links TRBV3-1 (or the pseudogene TRBV3-2) with TRBJ1-1; D unresolved. There are 12 residues in the CDR3. CDR1 and CDR2 (germline): LGHDT, YNNKEL (reference sequence). V was trimmed by 1 base and J by 8 bases, leaving 8 bases between them. The CDR3 reads CASSQGGPEAFF. The CDR3 coding sequence is TGTGCCAGCAGCCAAGGCGGGCCGGAAGCTTTCTTT.

This chain connects TRBV5-1 to TRBJ2-5; TRBD2 matches 8 bases. V was pared by 0 bases and J by 5 bases, with 3 bases of the junction left unmatched. The CDR3 loop spans 14 amino acids. Per the germline V gene, CDR1 is SGHRS and CDR2 is YFSETQ. Written as DNA, the CDR3 is TGCGCCAGCAGCTTGGCGACTAGCGAGGAGACCCAGTACTTC. It encodes CASSLATSEETQYF. Variable domain in full (rest from reference TRBV5-1 and TRBJ2-5): KAGVTQTPRYLIKTRGQQVTLSCSPISGHRSVSWYQQTPGQGLQFLFEYFSETQRNKGNFPGRFSGRQFSNSRSEMNVSTLELGDSALYLCASSLATSEETQYFGPGTRLLVL.

J is TRBJ1-6 and V is TRBV2, with D unclear. Germline values: CDR1 SNHLY, CDR2 FYNNEI. This CDR3 has 17 residues. The V end was cut by 6 bases, the J end by 4 bases, with 19 bases between. In DNA, the CDR3 is TGTGCCAGCAGGGCGGATCCCCTGAGGGAGTATAATTCACCCCTCCACTTT. Translating gives CASRADPLREYNSPLHF.

This chain connects TRBV6-5 to TRBJ2-1; the match to TRBD2 covers 10 bases. V shed 5 bases, J shed 6 bases, and the junction held 1 base outside the gene matches. From germline, CDR1 is MNHEY and CDR2 SVGAGI. The CDR3 has 13 amino acids. The CDR3 sequence is CASSRLAGNEQFF. CDR3 sequence (DNA): TGTGCCAGCAGTCGACTAGCGGGCAATGAGCAGTTCTTC.

The rearrangement uses TRBV5-4 and TRBJ1-3, with 8 bases matching TRBD1. V dropped 4 bases and J dropped 4; count of bases not matched to a gene: 7. CDR1 SGHNT and CDR2 YYREEE come from the germline V gene (reference sequence). CDR3 length equals 15 residues. The CDR3 nucleotides read TGTGCCAGCAGCGACCAGGGGGCAGGGGGAAACACCATATATTTT. It is translated as CASSDQGAGGNTIYF.

This chain connects TRBV4-2 to TRBJ1-5; weak D call: TRBD1 (5 bases). CDR3 size: 16 residues. The V end lost 2 bases, the J end lost 0 bases, and 11 bases lay between the germline ends. Germline V gene sequence: CDR1 LGHNA, CDR2 YNFKEQ. CDR3 in amino acids: CASSQPGGASNQPQHF. The DNA of the CDR3 is TGTGCCAGCAGCCAACCCGGGGGTGCTAGCAATCAGCCCCAGCATTTT.

The rearrangement links TRBV10-3 to TRBJ1-4, with 7 bases identical to TRBD1. Trimming at V came to 11 bases and at J to 3 bases, leaving 3 bases not matched to a gene. This CDR3 has 12 residues. CDR1 is ENHRY, CDR2 SYGVKD, per germline. The CDR3 sequence is CAVGTANEKLFF. CDR3 coding DNA: TGTGCCGTCGGGACAGCTAATGAAAAACTGTTTTTT.

The J gene is TRBJ2-7, the V gene TRBV28, with D possibly matching TRBD2 (6 bases). Germline-derived CDR1 and CDR2 are MDHEN and SYDVKM. This CDR3 contains 17 residues. V lost 1 base and J 0 bases, leaving 16 bases between the germline ends. Here the CDR3 reads CASSLFGTYLSSYEQYF. In nucleotides, the CDR3 is TGTGCCAGCAGTTTATTCGGGACTTACTTAAGCTCCTACGAGCAGTACTTC.

This clone was detected once. V gene TRBV7-3 combines with J gene TRBJ2-7, with TRBD2 as a possible D gene (5 bases). The germline V gene has CDR1 SGHTA and CDR2 FQGTGA. The CDR3 covers 13 residues. The V gene lost 5 bases and the J gene lost 7 bases, with 15 bases spanning the gap. Written as DNA, the CDR3 is TGTGCCAGCAGCCAAAACCAAGGCGGGGAGCAGTACTTC. Protein sequence: CASSQNQGGEQYF.

The chain uses TRBV15 and TRBJ2-1, with D unclear. Germline V gene sequence: CDR1 LNHNV, CDR2 YYDKDF (reference sequence). The CDR3 extends over 14 amino acids. The V end was cut by 0 bases, the J end by 4 bases, with 7 bases between. The CDR3 is CATSRELSYNEQFF. CDR3 DNA sequence: TGTGCCACCAGCAGAGAACTCTCATACAATGAGCAGTTCTTC.

This clone was picked up one time. The rearrangement links TRBV11-1 to TRBJ2-7; D might be TRBD1 (5 bases). The germline gives CDR1 SGHAT, CDR2 FQDESV (reference sequence). Trimming pared 2 bases from V and 0 bases from J, leaving 8 bases between. The CDR3 is 14 residues long. The CDR3 sequence is CASSLTTVSYEQYF. Written as DNA, the CDR3 is TGTGCCAGCAGCTTAACGACAGTCTCCTACGAGCAGTACTTC.

The chain links TRBV5-1 to TRBJ1-4, with 7 bases that match TRBD1. Losses at the gene ends were 0 bases for V and 2 bases for J; bases not matched to a gene: 7. From germline, CDR1 is SGHRS and CDR2 YFSETQ. There are 17 residues in the CDR3. CDR3: CASSLDAGGVTNEKLFF. The CDR3, as DNA: TGCGCCAGCAGCTTGGACGCAGGGGGAGTTACTAATGAAAAACTGTTTTTT.

This rearrangement joins TRBV29-1 to TRBJ2-1, with TRBD1 as a possible D gene (5 bases). There are 17 residues in the CDR3. Germline lookup yields CDR1 SQVTM and CDR2 ANQGSEA. Trimming shortened V by 4 bases and J by 4 bases, and 23 bases separated the two germline ends. The CDR3 nucleotides are TGCAGCGTTGGTGGGAAGGCAACAGGACGTAGGTACAATGAGCAGTTCTTC. It yields the protein CSVGGKATGRRYNEQFF.

This sequence joins TRBV5-4 and TRBJ1-2; 10 positions agree with TRBD1. V lost 6 bases and J lost 4; bases outside the gene matches: 6. This CDR3 is built from 14 residues. The germline gives CDR1 SGHNT, CDR2 YYREEE (reference sequence). The CDR3 nucleotides are TGTGCCAGCACCAAGACAGGGGGCGGCTATGGCTACACCTTC. The encoded protein is CASTKTGGGYGYTF.

The chain is built from TRBV27 and TRBJ2-1; 11 bases fit TRBD2. Per germline, CDR1 MNHEY and CDR2 SMNVEV (reference sequence). This CDR3 is 17 amino acids long. With 3 bases clipped from V and 10 bases from J, the junction kept 14 bases outside the gene matches. CDR3 sequence: CASSFPLLAGGPMEQFF. The CDR3 nucleotides are TGTGCCAGCAGTTTCCCCCTCCTAGCGGGGGGCCCAATGGAGCAGTTCTTC.